Below are 22 T cell receptor beta chains sequenced from a single sample in a study of identical twins. Using its own MiXCR run on the 5' RACE reads, TCRdb lists one record per CDR3 protein. The sample records some 690,000 distinct CDR3 sequences, 21% being singletons. The sample was also reused in another study, on T cells expressing NK-cell markers.

Sequencing was done on a sample of PBMCs. The receptor set was obtained from a woman aged 18-29 years in good health.

This clonotype was seen many times. The V call is TRBV29-1, the J call TRBJ2-1; TRBD1 matches 10 bases. In germline, CDR1 is SQVTM, CDR2 ANQGSEA. V was pared by 4 bases and J by 10 bases, with 7 bases of the junction left unmatched. The CDR3 is 13 residues long. The DNA of the CDR3 is TGCAGCGTTGTTTGGACAGGGGGATCCGAGCAGTTCTTC. It is translated as CSVVWTGGSEQFF.

This clonotype was detected many times. The V and J genes are TRBV5-1 and TRBJ2-1, with D uncertain. Germline V gene sequence: CDR1 SGHRS, CDR2 YFSETQ. Trimming left V 5 bases short and J 0 bases short, with 12 bases between. This CDR3 has 15 amino acids. The CDR3 region is CASRPDMSSYNEQFF. The CDR3 DNA reads TGCGCCAGCAGGCCTGACATGAGCTCCTACAATGAGCAGTTCTTC. Drawing the rest from reference TRBV5-1 and TRBJ2-1, the complete variable domain is KAGVTQTPRYLIKTRGQQVTLSCSPISGHRSVSWYQQTPGQGLQFLFEYFSETQRNKGNFPGRFSGRQFSNSRSEMNVSTLELGDSALYLCASRPDMSSYNEQFFGPGTRLTVL.

There are many counts of this clonotype. The CDR3 DNA sequence: TGTGCCAGCAGGGGACAGGGAGGGAATGGCTACACCTTC. This sequence encodes CASRGQGGNGYTF. The J gene is TRBJ1-2, the V gene TRBV6-1; 9 nucleotides line up with TRBD1. Germline trimming cut 6 bases from V and 6 bases from J; bases unmatched to any gene: 5. Germline lookup yields CDR1 MNHNS and CDR2 SASEGT. CDR3 size: 13 residues.

The rearrangement uses TRBV18 and TRBJ1-2; D is uncertain. CDR1 KGHSH and CDR2 LQKENI come from the germline V gene. The V end lost 2 bases, the J end lost 4 bases, and 17 bases lay between the germline ends. The CDR3 loop spans 16 amino acids. The CDR3, as DNA: TGTGCCAGCTCACCATCTGAGGCAGGAGTTCGCTATGGCTACACCTTC. This gives the protein CASSPSEAGVRYGYTF.

This clonotype has only a few counts. This rearrangement joins TRBV4-2 to TRBJ1-5; D remains ambiguous. This CDR3 has 15 amino acids. V was trimmed by 0 bases and J by 6 bases, leaving 12 bases between them. Germline CDR1 and CDR2: LGHNA and YNFKEQ. In DNA, the CDR3 is TGTGCCAGCAGCCAAGATCAGCGGGAGGGTCAGCCCCAGCATTTT. Its protein is CASSQDQREGQPQHF.

In this sample, this clonotype turned up a few times. The V and J genes are TRBV12-3 or TRBV12-4 and TRBJ1-1; TRBD1 is a possible D gene (6 bases). The V end was cut by 2 bases, the J end by 11 bases, with 18 bases between. The CDR3 consists of 14 residues. The CDR3 loop is CASSLRGPSDRAFF. CDR3 bases: TGTGCCAGCAGTTTACGGGGGCCGAGTGATCGGGCTTTCTTT.

The chain joins TRBV25-1 to TRBJ1-4; D is uncertain. Germline CDR1 reads MGHDK; CDR2 reads SYGVNS. This CDR3 is built from 15 residues. The V and J ends lost 1 base and 3 bases respectively, with 9 bases between them. The CDR3: CASSEFSGPNEKLFF. The CDR3 coding sequence is TGTGCCAGCAGTGAATTCAGTGGGCCTAATGAAAAACTGTTTTTT. Looking up the rest from reference TRBV25-1 and TRBJ1-4 gives the full variable domain: EADIYQTPRYLVIGTGKKITLECSQTMGHDKMYWYQQDPGMELHLIHYSYGVNSTEKGDLSSESTVSRIRTEHFPLTLESARPSHTSQYLCASSEFSGPNEKLFFGSGTQLSVL.

The rearrangement links TRBV5-4 to TRBJ2-7, with D possibly being TRBD1 or TRBD2 (5 bases each). Germline V gene data show CDR1 as SGHNT and CDR2 as YYREEE (reference sequence). The CDR3 sequence is 11 residues long. Trimming removed 4 bases from V and 11 bases from J, with 13 bases in between. CDR3 in amino acids: CASSSLGVKYF. The DNA of the CDR3 is TGTGCCAGCAGCAGCCTGGGGGTGAAGTACTTC.

V usage is TRBV7-2 and J usage is TRBJ2-3, with 10 bases fitting TRBD2. V was pared by 1 base and J by 5 bases, with 6 bases of the junction left unmatched. The germline gives CDR1 SGHTA, CDR2 FQGNSA. The CDR3 runs 16 residues. The CDR3 loop reads CASSLGAGGPGDTQYF. Here the CDR3 DNA reads TGTGCCAGCAGCTTAGGAGCGGGGGGGCCGGGAGATACGCAGTATTTT.

This clonotype showed up just a few times. The chain carries TRBV7-2 and TRBJ2-3, with no clear D. Germline V gives CDR1 SGHTA, CDR2 FQGNSA. Trimming stripped 5 bases from V and 7 bases from J, with 13 bases between. The CDR3 has 13 residues. In DNA form, the CDR3 reads TGTGCCAGCAGCGATGGGCCGATGTATACGCAGTATTTT. The encoded protein is CASSDGPMYTQYF.

V is TRBV5-8 and J is TRBJ2-7; no reliable D call. The germline V and J ends were trimmed by 1 base and 3 bases, with 8 bases remaining between them. CDR1 and CDR2 from the germline V gene are SGHTS and YDEGEE. This CDR3 has 13 amino acids. CDR3 in DNA: TGTGCCAGCAGCTTGCGGCTCCGCTACGAGCAGTACTTC. This encodes CASSLRLRYEQYF.

V is TRBV27 and J is TRBJ2-1; TRBD2 matches at 10 bases. V trimming: 6 bases; J trimming: 2 bases; junction bases outside the gene matches: 7. Looked up from germline, CDR1 is MNHEY and CDR2 is SMNVEV (reference sequence). The CDR3 totals 16 residues. DNA for the CDR3: TGTGCCAGCAGCCCGGGACTAGCGCCTACCTACAATGAGCAGTTCTTC. It is translated as CASSPGLAPTYNEQFF.

This chain joins TRBV11-2 and TRBJ2-1; D is tentatively TRBD1 or TRBD2 (6 bases each). This CDR3 is 16 amino acids long. The V and J ends lost 2 bases and 8 bases respectively, with 19 bases between them. Looked up from germline, CDR1 is SGHAT and CDR2 is FQNNGV. CDR3 in amino acids: CASSLYGGTLYDEQFF. The CDR3 DNA is TGTGCCAGCAGCTTATACGGGGGCACCTTGTACGATGAGCAGTTCTTC.

This chain connects TRBV12-3 or TRBV12-4 to TRBJ2-7, with 10 bases lining up with TRBD1. Trimming took 3 bases from V and 2 from J; bases not matched to a gene: 4. The CDR3 loop spans 15 amino acids. The CDR3 nucleotides read TGTGCCAGCAGTTTTCAGGGACAGGGGACCTACGAGCAGTACTTC. Residues: CASSFQGQGTYEQYF.

The table lists this clonotype with a few counts. V is TRBV12-3 or TRBV12-4 and J is TRBJ2-5; 9 bases are shared with TRBD2. After removal of 0 bases from V and 4 bases from J, the junction contained 6 bases not matched to a gene. The CDR3 sequence is 16 residues long. The CDR3 DNA sequence: TGTGCCAGCAGTTTAGCCGGGACTAGCTTGGGAGAGACCCAGTACTTC. This codes for CASSLAGTSLGETQYF.

This clonotype was picked up a small number of times. CDR3 nucleotides: TGTGCCAGCAGCCCCCGACTGGCGAGCATCAATGAGCAGTTCTTC. Residues: CASSPRLASINEQFF. The rearrangement links TRBV7-6 to TRBJ2-1; D not certain. This CDR3 spans 15 amino acids. Per germline, CDR1 SGHVS and CDR2 FNYEAQ. V was clipped by 5 bases and J by 6 bases, with 17 bases between them.

V and J are TRBV7-2 and TRBJ2-7; D ambiguous. This CDR3 region has 16 residues. Germline V gives CDR1 SGHTA, CDR2 FQGNSA. V dropped 2 bases and J dropped 4 bases, with 18 bases sitting between them. CDR3 sequence reads: CASSLSEAPRLYEQYF. CDR3 DNA sequence: TGTGCCAGCAGCTTATCCGAAGCCCCACGACTTTACGAGCAGTACTTC. Full variable domain (rest looked up from reference TRBV7-2 and TRBJ2-7): GAGVSQSPSNKVTEKGKDVELRCDPISGHTALYWYRQSLGQGLEFLIYFQGNSAPDKSGLPSDRFSAERTGGSVSTLTIQRTQQEDSAVYLCASSLSEAPRLYEQYFGPGTRLTVT.

There are many counts of this clonotype. The chain links TRBV12-3 or TRBV12-4 to TRBJ2-3; D remains unclear. The V end lost 4 bases, the J end lost 4 bases, and 15 bases lay between the germline ends. This CDR3 spans 15 amino acids. CDR3 sequence reads: CASSSEWVTADTQYF. The CDR3 coding sequence is TGTGCCAGCAGTTCAGAGTGGGTTACGGCAGATACGCAGTATTTT.

This clonotype was observed a few times. The rearrangement joins TRBV7-9 to TRBJ2-7; TRBD2 matches at 10 bases. Germline trimming cut 5 bases from V and 5 bases from J; bases unmatched to any gene: 9. The germline V gene has CDR1 SEHNR and CDR2 FQNEAQ (reference sequence). The CDR3 contains 15 residues. CDR3: CASSPLLAGGHEQYF. As DNA, the CDR3 is TGTGCCAGCAGCCCACTCTTAGCGGGGGGCCACGAGCAGTACTTC.

This chain uses TRBV20-1 with TRBJ2-5; 8 bases map to TRBD2. V was clipped by 5 bases and J by 4 bases; unmatched bases: 9. CDR1 is DFQATT and CDR2 is SNEGSKA in the germline V gene (reference sequence). The CDR3 consists of 14 residues. The CDR3 loop reads CSAYTGGRGETQYF. The CDR3 bases are TGCAGTGCTTACACGGGAGGGCGTGGAGAGACCCAGTACTTC.

The genes are TRBV11-2 and TRBJ1-2; D ambiguous. V lost 1 base and J lost 2, with 11 bases in between. This CDR3 comprises 15 residues. The germline CDR1 and CDR2 sequences are SGHAT and FQNNGV. The CDR3 DNA follows: TGTGCCAGCAGCTTAGTTCCCCAGCAAAACTATGGCTACACCTTC. It yields the protein CASSLVPQQNYGYTF.

The chain has TRBV5-6 and TRBJ2-5; 9 bases agree with TRBD1. CDR3 size: 14 residues. V dropped 0 bases and J dropped 7; count of bases not matched to a gene: 4. The germline gives CDR1 SGHDT, CDR2 YYEEEE. Here the CDR3 DNA reads TGTGCCAGCAGCTTGGGGACAGGGGTTAGGACCCAGTACTTC. This sequence encodes CASSLGTGVRTQYF.